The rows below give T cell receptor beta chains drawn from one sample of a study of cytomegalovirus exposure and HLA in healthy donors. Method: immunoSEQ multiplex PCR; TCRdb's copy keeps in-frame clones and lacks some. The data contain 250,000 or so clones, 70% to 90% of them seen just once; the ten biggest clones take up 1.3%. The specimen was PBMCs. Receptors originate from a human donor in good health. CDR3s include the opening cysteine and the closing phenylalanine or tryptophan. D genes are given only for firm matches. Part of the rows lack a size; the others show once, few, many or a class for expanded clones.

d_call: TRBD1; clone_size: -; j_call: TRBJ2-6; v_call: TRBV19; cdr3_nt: TGTGCCAGTCTTCCGGGACAGGGGAACTCTGGGGCCAACGTCCTGACTTTC; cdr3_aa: CASLPGQGNSGANVLTF
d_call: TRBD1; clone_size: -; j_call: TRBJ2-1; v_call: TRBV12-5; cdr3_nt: TGTGCTAGTGGTTTGGTAGTTGGGACAGGGTACAATGAGCAGTTCTTC; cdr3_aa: CASGLVVGTGYNEQFF
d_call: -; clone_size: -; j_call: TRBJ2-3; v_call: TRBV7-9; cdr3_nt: TGTGCCAGCAGCTTCCTATGGGGGCGCACAGATACGCAGTATTTT; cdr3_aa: CASSFLWGRTDTQYF
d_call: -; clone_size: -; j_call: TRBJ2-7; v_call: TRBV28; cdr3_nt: TGTGCCAGCACCCTCCCCGGGTACGAGCAGTACTTC; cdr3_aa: CASTLPGYEQYF
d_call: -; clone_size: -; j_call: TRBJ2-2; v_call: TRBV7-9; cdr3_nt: TGTGCCAGCAGCTTAGCGGGAGGAAACACCGGGGAGCTGTTTTTT; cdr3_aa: CASSLAGGNTGELFF
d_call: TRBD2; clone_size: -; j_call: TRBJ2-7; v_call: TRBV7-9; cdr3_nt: TGTGCCAGCAGCTCTGGACTAGCGGGCGTTTTAAGCTCCTACGAGCAGTACTTC; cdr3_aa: CASSSGLAGVLSSYEQYF
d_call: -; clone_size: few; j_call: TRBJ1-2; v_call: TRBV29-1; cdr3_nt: TGCAGCGTTGAAGGTCGGGGGGTGGACTATGGCTACACCTTC; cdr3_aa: CSVEGRGVDYGYTF
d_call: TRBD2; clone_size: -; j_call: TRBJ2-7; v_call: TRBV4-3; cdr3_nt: TGCGCCAGCAGCCAGGGGACTAGCGGGAGGGGGACCTACGAGCAGTACTTC; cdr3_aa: CASSQGTSGRGTYEQYF
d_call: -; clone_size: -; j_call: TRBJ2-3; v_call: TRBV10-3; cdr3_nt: TGTGCCATCAGTGGGGGCCAAACGGATACGCAGTATTTT; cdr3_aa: CAISGGQTDTQYF
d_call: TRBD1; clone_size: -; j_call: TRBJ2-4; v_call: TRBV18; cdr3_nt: TGTGCCAGCTCCCCGATACAGGGGATTGAGGCCAAAAACATTCAGTACTTC; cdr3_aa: CASSPIQGIEAKNIQYF